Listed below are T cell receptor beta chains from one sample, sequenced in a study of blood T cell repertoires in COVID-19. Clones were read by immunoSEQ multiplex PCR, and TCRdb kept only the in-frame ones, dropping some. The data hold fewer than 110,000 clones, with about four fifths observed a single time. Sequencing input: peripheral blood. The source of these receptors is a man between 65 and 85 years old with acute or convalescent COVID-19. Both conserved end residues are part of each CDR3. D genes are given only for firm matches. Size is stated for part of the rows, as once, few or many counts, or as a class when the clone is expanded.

cdr3_nt: TGCGCCAGCAGCCCTACTGCAGGGAATAATTCACCCCTCCACTTT
cdr3_aa: CASSPTAGNNSPLHF
v_call: TRBV5-1
clone_size: .
d_call: .
j_call: TRBJ1-6

cdr3_nt: TGTGCCATCAGTGAGTCCGGGGTGGGGTCTAACTATGGCTACACCTTC
cdr3_aa: CAISESGVGSNYGYTF
v_call: TRBV10-3
clone_size: .
d_call: .
j_call: TRBJ1-2

cdr3_nt: TGCAGCGTTGACTCGAGTCCCACAGATACGCAGTATTTT
cdr3_aa: CSVDSSPTDTQYF
v_call: TRBV29-1
clone_size: once
d_call: .
j_call: TRBJ2-3

cdr3_nt: TGCGCCAGCAGCCAAGATATCGGACAGGTAGGCGCTCAGCCCCAGCATTTT
cdr3_aa: CASSQDIGQVGAQPQHF
v_call: TRBV4-3
clone_size: .
d_call: TRBD1
j_call: TRBJ1-5

cdr3_nt: TGTGCCAGCAGCAAAGATACAAGGAGGTATTATCAGCCCCAGCATTTT
cdr3_aa: CASSKDTRRYYQPQHF
v_call: TRBV21-1
clone_size: .
d_call: .
j_call: TRBJ1-5

cdr3_nt: TGTGCCAGTAGTATACGGGCGACAGGGTTCGACCTAGGCTATGGCTACACCTTC
cdr3_aa: CASSIRATGFDLGYGYTF
v_call: TRBV19
clone_size: few
d_call: TRBD1
j_call: TRBJ1-2

cdr3_nt: TGTGCCAGCAGTTTCCACAGTCCGCCGAACACTGAAGCTTTCTTT
cdr3_aa: CASSFHSPPNTEAFF
v_call: TRBV28
clone_size: .
d_call: .
j_call: TRBJ1-1

cdr3_nt: TGTGCCAGCAGCTTTTGGCCAGGGGCAGATCAGCCCCAGCATTTT
cdr3_aa: CASSFWPGADQPQHF
v_call: TRBV7-2
clone_size: few
d_call: .
j_call: TRBJ1-5

cdr3_nt: TGCGCCAGCAGCCCCCTGGCTAGCGGGGACACAGATACGCAGTATTTT
cdr3_aa: CASSPLASGDTDTQYF
v_call: TRBV4-3
clone_size: .
d_call: TRBD2
j_call: TRBJ2-3

cdr3_nt: TGCGCCAGCAGTCGAAGACAGGGAAAGGATGAGCAGTTCTTC
cdr3_aa: CASSRRQGKDEQFF
v_call: TRBV23-1
clone_size: .
d_call: TRBD1
j_call: TRBJ2-1

cdr3_nt: TGTGCCAGCAGCTTAGATACCAGCCGGGGTCAGCCCCAGCATTTT
cdr3_aa: CASSLDTSRGQPQHF
v_call: TRBV11-2
clone_size: .
d_call: .
j_call: TRBJ1-5

cdr3_nt: TGTGCCAGCAGTAGCCCGGACAACTCCTACGAGCAGTACTTC
cdr3_aa: CASSSPDNSYEQYF
v_call: TRBV6-2/TRBV6-3
clone_size: .
d_call: .
j_call: TRBJ2-7

cdr3_nt: TGTGCCAGCAGCGTAGCCCTAGGCGGTGGCTACACCTTC
cdr3_aa: CASSVALGGGYTF
v_call: TRBV9
clone_size: .
d_call: .
j_call: TRBJ1-2

cdr3_nt: TGTGCCAGCAGGGGACTAGACGAGACCCAGTACTTC
cdr3_aa: CASRGLDETQYF
v_call: TRBV2
clone_size: .
d_call: TRBD2
j_call: TRBJ2-5

cdr3_nt: TGTGCCAGTAGTATGCCCAGGATAGCTAACTATGGCTACACCTTC
cdr3_aa: CASSMPRIANYGYTF
v_call: TRBV19
clone_size: .
d_call: .
j_call: TRBJ1-2

cdr3_nt: TGTGCCAGCAGCCGAGAGCCACCGGAGACCCAGTACTTC
cdr3_aa: CASSREPPETQYF
v_call: TRBV5-6
clone_size: .
d_call: .
j_call: TRBJ2-5

cdr3_nt: TGTGCCAGCAGCCGGGGGGCTTCCTACAATGAGCAGTTCTTC
cdr3_aa: CASSRGASYNEQFF
v_call: TRBV7-8
clone_size: .
d_call: .
j_call: TRBJ2-1

cdr3_nt: TGTGCCATCAGTATCACTAACTCTGGACAGGGGGGGTTCTACGAGCAGTACTTC
cdr3_aa: CAISITNSGQGGFYEQYF
v_call: TRBV10-3
clone_size: .
d_call: TRBD1
j_call: TRBJ2-7

cdr3_nt: TGTGCCAGCAGCCCTACCACAGATACGCAGTATTTT
cdr3_aa: CASSPTTDTQYF
v_call: TRBV11-2
clone_size: .
d_call: .
j_call: TRBJ2-3

cdr3_nt: TGTGCCAGCAGCCCATACGGATGGGACAGCGCGAACACCGGGGAGCTGTTTTTT
cdr3_aa: CASSPYGWDSANTGELFF
v_call: TRBV14
clone_size: .
d_call: TRBD1
j_call: TRBJ2-2

cdr3_nt: TGTGCCAGCAGCAAACGGACAGGGCCGTATCTCCAAGAGACCCAGTACTTC
cdr3_aa: CASSKRTGPYLQETQYF
v_call: TRBV7-2
clone_size: .
d_call: TRBD1
j_call: TRBJ2-5

cdr3_nt: TGTGCCAGCAGCGTAGAAATAGCGGGGGCCTCGAGGAATGAGCAGTTCTTC
cdr3_aa: CASSVEIAGASRNEQFF
v_call: TRBV9
clone_size: .
d_call: TRBD2
j_call: TRBJ2-1

cdr3_nt: TGTGCCAGCAGTGAAGCGGGTTGGCCCAGGGGCTACGAGCAGTACTTC
cdr3_aa: CASSEAGWPRGYEQYF
v_call: TRBV2
clone_size: few
d_call: .
j_call: TRBJ2-7

cdr3_nt: TGTGCCAGCAGCTTAGAACGACTAGAAACCTACGAGCAGTACTTC
cdr3_aa: CASSLERLETYEQYF
v_call: TRBV7-2
clone_size: few
d_call: .
j_call: TRBJ2-7

cdr3_nt: TGTGCCAGCAGCCCGGCGGGGACGAACACCGGGGAGCTGTTTTTT
cdr3_aa: CASSPAGTNTGELFF
v_call: TRBV11-3
clone_size: .
d_call: .
j_call: TRBJ2-2

cdr3_nt: TGTGCCAGCAGCTATGGACAGGTAGGTCAAGAAGCTTTCTTT
cdr3_aa: CASSYGQVGQEAFF
v_call: TRBV3-1/TRBV3-2
clone_size: .
d_call: TRBD1
j_call: TRBJ1-1

cdr3_nt: TGCGCCAGCAGCCAAGACGATCCCCGGGGGGGTCAGCCCCAGCATTTT
cdr3_aa: CASSQDDPRGGQPQHF
v_call: TRBV4-1
clone_size: few
d_call: .
j_call: TRBJ1-5

cdr3_nt: TGTGCCAGCAGTTACCGACAGAACTATGGCTACACCTTC
cdr3_aa: CASSYRQNYGYTF
v_call: TRBV6-5
clone_size: .
d_call: .
j_call: TRBJ1-2

cdr3_nt: TGTGCCAGCAGCACGTCTGGGGACAGCTATGGCTACACCTTC
cdr3_aa: CASSTSGDSYGYTF
v_call: TRBV7-9
clone_size: few
d_call: TRBD1
j_call: TRBJ1-2

cdr3_nt: TGTGCCAGCAGCTTAGGCAGGGCTGGAAACACCATATATTTT
cdr3_aa: CASSLGRAGNTIYF
v_call: TRBV13
clone_size: .
d_call: .
j_call: TRBJ1-3

cdr3_nt: TGTGCCAGCAGCGTAGGTAGCGGGGGGGCAGAAGAGCAGTTCTTC
cdr3_aa: CASSVGSGGAEEQFF
v_call: TRBV9
clone_size: .
d_call: TRBD2
j_call: TRBJ2-1

cdr3_nt: TGTGCCAGCAGCCCGGGGGCCGGGGAGCTGTTTTTT
cdr3_aa: CASSPGAGELFF
v_call: TRBV5-6
clone_size: .
d_call: .
j_call: TRBJ2-2

cdr3_nt: TGTGCCAGCAGCCTCCAGGGCCCAGATACGCAGTATTTT
cdr3_aa: CASSLQGPDTQYF
v_call: TRBV6-6
clone_size: once
d_call: .
j_call: TRBJ2-3

cdr3_nt: TGTGCCGGAAAGGGTGGAGGGAGCGGGGACTATGGCTACACCTTC
cdr3_aa: CAGKGGGSGDYGYTF
v_call: TRBV28
clone_size: .
d_call: .
j_call: TRBJ1-2

cdr3_nt: TGCGCCAGCAGCTGGGGACAGGGTCCCAGTGAGACCCAGTACTTC
cdr3_aa: CASSWGQGPSETQYF
v_call: TRBV5-1
clone_size: .
d_call: TRBD1
j_call: TRBJ2-5

cdr3_nt: TGTGCCAGCAGTGAATGGGGAGGGGGCACTGAAGCTTTCTTT
cdr3_aa: CASSEWGGGTEAFF
v_call: TRBV25-1
clone_size: .
d_call: .
j_call: TRBJ1-1

cdr3_nt: TGTGCCACCAGTGATTGGACAGGGGGCTCCACAGATACGCAGTATTTT
cdr3_aa: CATSDWTGGSTDTQYF
v_call: TRBV24-1
clone_size: .
d_call: TRBD1
j_call: TRBJ2-3

cdr3_nt: TGTGCCAGCAGCTTGGGCCTAGCGGGCGCGAACACCGGGGAGCTGTTTTTT
cdr3_aa: CASSLGLAGANTGELFF
v_call: TRBV5-6
clone_size: .
d_call: TRBD2
j_call: TRBJ2-2

cdr3_nt: TGTGCCAGCTCACCCACAGGGACCAATTCACCCCTCCACTTT
cdr3_aa: CASSPTGTNSPLHF
v_call: TRBV18
clone_size: .
d_call: .
j_call: TRBJ1-6

cdr3_nt: TGTGCCAGCAGCTACGGACAGTTAGGATCCTACGAGCAGTACTTC
cdr3_aa: CASSYGQLGSYEQYF
v_call: TRBV5-4
clone_size: few
d_call: .
j_call: TRBJ2-7